This is a list of T cell receptor beta chains from one sample in a study of blood T cell repertoires in COVID-19. Only in-frame clones appear in the TCRdb table, and some are missing; sequencing was by immunoSEQ multiplex PCR. Counted here are over 200,000 clones, 65% to 85% occurring once; the ten biggest clones make up around 8.9%. Sequencing was performed on peripheral blood. These receptor sequences come from a man aged 35 to 55 with active or convalescent COVID-19. Both conserved end residues are part of each CDR3. A D gene is named only where the DNA matches it firmly. Clone size appears in some rows only: once, few, many, or a class for an expanded clone.

v_gene	abundance	d_gene	j_gene	CDR3aa	CDR3nt
TRBV30	NA	TRBD1	TRBJ1-6	CAWTILGTGGNSPLHF	TGTGCCTGGACCATTTTGGGGACAGGGGGTAATTCACCCCTCCACTTT
TRBV9	NA	NA	TRBJ1-3	CASSANLGVPGNTIYF	TGTGCCAGCAGCGCCAATCTCGGGGTCCCTGGAAACACCATATATTTT
TRBV2	NA	NA	TRBJ1-2	CASSEIPGEGYTF	TGTGCCAGCAGTGAGATACCAGGGGAGGGCTACACCTTC
TRBV30	NA	TRBD1	TRBJ2-1	CAHRSPGQGIEQFF	TGTGCGCACCGAAGTCCGGGACAGGGAATTGAGCAGTTCTTC
TRBV19	few	TRBD1	TRBJ1-1	CASSIDLGQANTEAFF	TGTGCCAGTAGTATAGATCTCGGACAGGCCAACACTGAAGCTTTCTTT
TRBV4-1	NA	NA	TRBJ2-1	CASSPPDNYNEQFF	TGCGCCAGCAGCCCTCCTGACAACTACAATGAGCAGTTCTTC
TRBV7-8	NA	NA	TRBJ1-6	CASSRLGDKESPLHF	TGTGCCAGCAGCCGACTGGGGGACAAAGAGTCACCCCTCCACTTT
TRBV5-5	NA	TRBD1	TRBJ1-4	CASSRSPGTANEKLFF	TGTGCCAGCAGCCGATCCCCCGGGACAGCGAATGAAAAACTGTTTTTT
TRBV24-1	NA	NA	TRBJ1-5	CATSVGSQQPQHF	TGTGCCACCAGTGTCGGGTCCCAACAGCCCCAGCATTTT
TRBV27	NA	TRBD1	TRBJ1-2	CATSASGTAKYGYTF	TGTGCCACCTCCGCCTCCGGGACAGCGAAGTATGGCTACACCTTC
TRBV7-9	NA	TRBD1	TRBJ2-1	CASSLGQGVNYNEQFF	TGTGCCAGCAGCTTAGGACAGGGTGTGAATTACAATGAGCAGTTCTTC
TRBV10-3	NA	NA	TRBJ1-2	CAISELAQGQNYGYTF	TGTGCCATCAGTGAGCTGGCTCAGGGCCAAAACTATGGCTACACCTTC
TRBV29-1	NA	TRBD1	TRBJ2-3	CSVLGTGSTDTQYF	TGCAGCGTTCTGGGGACAGGTAGCACAGATACGCAGTATTTT
TRBV18	NA	TRBD1	TRBJ2-7	CASSPIATGSGEQYF	TGTGCCAGCTCACCAATCGCGACAGGGTCAGGCGAGCAGTACTTC
TRBV28	NA	TRBD1	TRBJ1-4	CASMTDRGREKLFF	TGTGCCAGCATGACCGACAGGGGAAGGGAAAAACTGTTTTTT
TRBV2	NA	TRBD2	TRBJ2-3	CASSEGTSGSGEFVDTQYF	TGTGCCAGCAGTGAAGGGACTAGCGGGAGCGGTGAATTCGTAGATACGCAGTATTTT
TRBV4-3	NA	TRBD2	TRBJ2-3	CASSQDRGDGTDTQYF	TGCGCCAGCAGCCAAGATCGGGGGGATGGAACAGATACGCAGTATTTT
TRBV25-1	NA	NA	TRBJ2-2	CASSEIEGELFF	TGTGCCAGCAGTGAAATAGAGGGGGAGCTGTTTTTT